The T cell receptor (beta chain) under discussion was sequenced for a study of blood T cell repertoires in COVID-19. Study at large: Sites across the United States, Italy and Spain contributed samples from acute and convalescent COVID-19. Sample material is recorded as cDNA or gDNA derived from T cells, B-cell-depleted T cells, or PBMCs.

CDR3 length: 15 residues. V lost 0 bases and J lost 2, with 11 bases in between. Germline CDR1 SGHNT, CDR2 YENEEA. As originally analysed: From reference gene primer amplification, estimates of nucleated cell counts were derived. TCRdb's copy holds only in-frame clones and misses some; the assay was immunoSEQ multiplex PCR. The DNA gave D and trimming, while V, J and clone size come from that table. The sample records 85,000 to 95,000 clones, around 88% being singletons. The clonotype comes from a man aged 55 to 69 with acute or convalescent COVID-19. The specimen was peripheral blood. The chain links TRBV11-3 to TRBJ2-7; perhaps TRBD2 as D (7 bases). The CDR3 region has the DNA TGTGCCAGCAGCTTAGAAACAGGGACTACCTACGAGCAGTACTTC. This gives the protein CASSLETGTTYEQYF. Filled out from reference TRBV11-3 and TRBJ2-7, the complete variable domain reads EAGVVQSPRYKIIEKKQPVAFWCNPISGHNTLYWYLQNLGQGPELLIRYENEEAVDDSQLPKDRFSAERLKGVDSTLKIQPAELGDSAVYLCASSLETGTTYEQYFGPGTRLTVT.